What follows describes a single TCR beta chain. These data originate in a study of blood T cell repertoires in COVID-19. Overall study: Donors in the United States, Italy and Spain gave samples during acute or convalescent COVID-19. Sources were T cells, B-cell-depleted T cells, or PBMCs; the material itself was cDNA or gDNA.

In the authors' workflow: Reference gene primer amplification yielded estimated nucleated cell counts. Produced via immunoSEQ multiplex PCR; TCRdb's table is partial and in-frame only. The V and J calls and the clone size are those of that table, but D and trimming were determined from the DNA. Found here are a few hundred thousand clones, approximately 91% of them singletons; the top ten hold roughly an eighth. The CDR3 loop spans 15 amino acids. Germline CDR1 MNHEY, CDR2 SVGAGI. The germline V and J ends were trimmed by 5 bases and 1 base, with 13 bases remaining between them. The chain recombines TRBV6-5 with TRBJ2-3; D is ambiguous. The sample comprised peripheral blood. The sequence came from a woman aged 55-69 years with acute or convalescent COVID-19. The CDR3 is CASSNPHSGTDTQYF. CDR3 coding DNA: TGTGCCAGCAGTAATCCCCACTCCGGCACAGATACGCAGTATTTT.